Listed here are 16 T cell receptor beta chains from one sample, sequenced in a study of blood T cell repertoires in COVID-19. This table comes from immunoSEQ multiplex PCR, and its TCRdb copy is limited to in-frame clones, with some not included. The repertoire holds around 200,000 clones, with around 80% as singletons. The sequenced sample was peripheral blood. The receptor set was obtained from a man aged 35-49 years with active or convalescent COVID-19.

CDR3 amino acids: CAWRGQPTGELFF. CDR3 bases: TGTGCCTGGAGAGGACAGCCGACCGGGGAGCTGTTTTTT. The V gene is TRBV30, the J gene TRBJ2-2, with TRBD1 as a possible D gene (6 bases). The germline CDR1 and CDR2 sequences are GTSNPN and SVGIG (reference sequence). The CDR3 runs 13 residues. Trimming shortened V by 3 bases and J by 5 bases, and 10 bases separated the two germline ends.

V gene TRBV4-1 combines with J gene TRBJ2-7; TRBD2 agrees at 8 bases. The CDR3 extends over 15 amino acids. V lost 3 bases and J lost 1; bases outside the gene matches: 5. Germline V gives CDR1 MGHRA, CDR2 YSYEKL. CDR3: CASSHPGLASYEQYF. In DNA form, the CDR3 reads TGCGCCAGCAGCCACCCAGGACTAGCTTCCTACGAGCAGTACTTC.

V and J are TRBV7-9 and TRBJ1-6; D uncertain. Germline lookup yields CDR1 SEHNR and CDR2 FQNEAQ (reference sequence). The V and J ends lost 3 bases and 7 bases respectively, with 4 bases between them. The CDR3 loop spans 12 amino acids. The CDR3 region is CASSFGNSPLHF. The CDR3 nucleotides are TGTGCCAGCAGCTTCGGGAATTCACCCCTCCACTTT.

As to this clone: The junction departs from the called germline gene at one end, perhaps through a read error. Other DNA sequences in the same sample also yield this CDR3. The chain has TRBV4-1 and TRBJ2-1; 7 bases map to TRBD2. The CDR3 is 15 residues long. The germline CDR1 and CDR2 sequences are MGHRA and YSYEKL. The CDR3 loop is CASSQDHAGDNEQFF. CDR3 nucleotides: TGTGCCAGCAGCCAAGATCACGCGGGGGACAATGAGCAGTTCTTC.

J is TRBJ2-3 and V is TRBV9; TRBD2 matches at 12 bases. Per the germline V gene, CDR1 is SGDLS and CDR2 is YYNGEE. The CDR3 covers 15 residues. J lost 5 bases, V lost 4 bases, and 5 bases had no gene match. DNA of the CDR3: TGTGCCAGCAGCTCCCGGACTAGCGGGAAAGATACGCAGTATTTT. It yields the protein CASSSRTSGKDTQYF.

The chain has TRBV7-2 and TRBJ2-3, with 13 nucleotides matching TRBD2. The ends lost 5 bases at V and 3 bases at J; junction bases unmatched: 5. This CDR3 region has 16 residues. Germline V gives CDR1 SGHTA, CDR2 FQGNSA. As DNA, the CDR3 is TGTGCCAGCAGCCAAGGACTAGCGGGGGATACAGATACGCAGTATTTT. Translation gives CASSQGLAGDTDTQYF.

The chain couples TRBV27 to TRBJ2-3; 12 bases agree with TRBD1. The CDR3 extends over 16 amino acids. Looked up from germline, CDR1 is MNHEY and CDR2 is SMNVEV (reference sequence). Trimming at V came to 11 bases and at J to 4 bases, leaving 13 bases not matched to a gene. This CDR3 reads CARPFTGTGGSDTQYF. The DNA of the CDR3 is TGTGCCCGGCCCTTTACCGGGACAGGGGGCTCAGATACGCAGTATTTT.

CDR3 in amino acids: CASSLLGLAGGQETQYF. CDR3 DNA sequence: TGCGCCAGCAGCTTGTTGGGACTAGCGGGAGGCCAAGAGACCCAGTACTTC. The genes are TRBV5-1 and TRBJ2-5; 15 positions agree with TRBD2. CDR3 length: 17 residues. V gave up 1 base and J gave up 1 base; unmatched junction bases: 2. The germline V gene encodes CDR1 SGHRS and CDR2 YFSETQ. Full variable domain (remainder filled in from reference TRBV5-1 and TRBJ2-5): KAGVTQTPRYLIKTRGQQVTLSCSPISGHRSVSWYQQTPGQGLQFLFEYFSETQRNKGNFPGRFSGRQFSNSRSEMNVSTLELGDSALYLCASSLLGLAGGQETQYFGPGTRLLVL.

V usage is TRBV5-4 and J usage is TRBJ1-2, with TRBD1 matching over 7 bases. The CDR3 has 16 residues. The germline gives CDR1 SGHNT, CDR2 YYREEE (reference sequence). With V trimmed by 4 bases and J by 0 bases, 9 bases remained unmatched. CDR3 residues: CASSPTTGSPNYGYTF. The CDR3 DNA is TGTGCCAGCAGCCCGACGACAGGGTCCCCTAACTATGGCTACACCTTC.

This clone showed up just once. This chain uses TRBV9 with TRBJ2-2; 8 bases agree with TRBD1. Trimming at V came to 2 bases and at J to 1 base, leaving 4 bases not matched to a gene. This CDR3 has 16 amino acids. In germline, CDR1 is SGDLS, CDR2 YYNGEE. The CDR3 nucleotides are TGTGCCAGCAGCGTCCAGGACAGGGTGAACACCGGGGAGCTGTTTTTT. Translating gives CASSVQDRVNTGELFF.

This clone is a singleton in its sample. CDR3 in DNA: TGTGCCAGCAGTCCCTGGGACAGTACGTCGTACGAGCAGTACTTC. The encoded protein is CASSPWDSTSYEQYF. The chain employs TRBV27 and TRBJ2-7, with TRBD1 identical over 7 bases. The length of the CDR3 is 15 residues. V shed 5 bases and J 4 bases; nucleotides not matched to a gene: 11. Germline V gives CDR1 MNHEY, CDR2 SMNVEV (reference sequence).

V and J are TRBV7-2 and TRBJ1-2; D possibly corresponds to TRBD1 (6 bases). The CDR3 has 16 residues. Trimming left V 6 bases short and J 5 bases short, with 22 bases between. The germline CDR1 and CDR2 sequences are SGHTA and FQGNSA. Written as DNA, the CDR3 is TGTGCCAGCAGGGGAGGGGAACAGGGTGAAGGTTATGGCTACACCTTC. It specifies CASRGGEQGEGYGYTF.

V gene TRBV7-9 combines with J gene TRBJ2-5, with 7 positions matching TRBD1. Germline V gives CDR1 SEHNR, CDR2 FQNEAQ (reference sequence). This CDR3 has 14 residues. After removal of 0 bases from V and 5 bases from J, the junction contained 3 bases not matched to a gene. CDR3 protein: CASSLATGRETQYF. CDR3 DNA sequence: TGTGCCAGCAGCTTAGCGACAGGGCGGGAGACCCAGTACTTC. Combining the CDR3 with reference TRBV7-9 and TRBJ2-5 gives the whole variable domain DTGVSQNPRHKITKRGQNVTFRCDPISEHNRLYWYRQTLGQGPEFLTYFQNEAQLEKSRLLSDRFSAERPKGSFSTLEIQRTEQGDSAMYLCASSLATGRETQYFGPGTRLLVL.

This clone showed up just once. This sequence joins TRBV10-1 and TRBJ2-1, with a possible D match to TRBD2 (6 bases). Per germline, CDR1 WNHNN and CDR2 SYGVQD (reference sequence). Deletions cut 0 bases from V and 0 bases from J, with 12 bases between. The CDR3 totals 17 residues. In nucleotides, the CDR3 is TGCGCCAGCAGTGAGTCACCTAGCGCAGGCTCCTACAATGAGCAGTTCTTC. Its protein product is CASSESPSAGSYNEQFF.

The chain joins TRBV18 to TRBJ2-2; D might be TRBD1 (6 bases). The germline gives CDR1 KGHSH, CDR2 LQKENI. The V end was cut by 5 bases, the J end by 6 bases, with 16 bases between. The CDR3 consists of 15 residues. The CDR3 DNA is TGTGCCAGCTCATCAGGACAGCGATGGCCCGGGGAGCTGTTTTTT. The encoded protein is CASSSGQRWPGELFF.

The J gene is TRBJ1-1, the V gene TRBV13; weak D call: TRBD1 (5 bases). Between the trimmed V and J ends, which lost 5 bases and 5 bases, there was a span of 9 bases. The CDR3 has 12 residues. The germline gives CDR1 PRHDT, CDR2 FYEKMQ (reference sequence). Here the CDR3 reads CASSLRGTEAFF. The CDR3 coding sequence is TGTGCCAGCAGCCTGCGGGGGACTGAAGCTTTCTTT.